The 25 T cell receptor beta chains below all came from one sample that was sequenced in a study of T cells in women clearing cervical HPV infection. The table came from immunoSEQ multiplex PCR; TCRdb's copy has only in-frame clones and leaves some out. Seen in this sample are 30,000 to 50,000 clones; the ten most common clones hold around 5%. Sequencing input: blood buffy coat. All receptors come from a woman aged 18-70 years with a cervical HPV16 infection that either progressed to CIN3+ or cleared (not recorded which).

CDR3 DNA (partial): TGTGCCAGCAGCAAGACAGGAACGTATGAAAAA. It codes for CASSKTGTYEK. The full CDR3 protein reads CASSKTGTYEKLFF. The chain is built from TRBV5-4 and TRBJ1-4; tentatively, D is TRBD1 (6 bases). The read terminates 3 residues before the CDR3 end, so the remaining end is supplied by the germline J gene. The length of the CDR3 is 14 residues. Trimming removed 4 bases from V and 6 bases from J, with 13 bases in between. Germline CDR1 and CDR2: SGHNT and YYREEE (reference sequence).

A remark on this clone: The CDR3 extends 3 residues past the end of the read, so its final part is completed from the germline J gene. The chain combines TRBV5-1 with TRBJ1-3; the D gene is possibly TRBD1 (5 bases). The V gene lost 1 base and the J gene lost 2 bases, with 10 bases spanning the gap. This CDR3 has 15 residues. The germline CDR1 and CDR2 sequences are SGHRS and YFSETQ. The CDR3 sequence: CASSLIGATGNTIYF. CDR3 DNA, as far as it was read: TGCGCCAGCAGCTTGATTGGGGCTACTGGAAACACC.

For this clone: The read ends 3 residues shy of where the CDR3 ends; the end is completed using the germline J gene. The chain uses TRBV7-7 and TRBJ1-1, with unresolved D. V was trimmed by 1 base and J by 1 base, leaving 4 bases between them. Germline CDR1 SSHAT, CDR2 FNYEAQ (reference sequence). This CDR3 has 13 amino acids. Partial CDR3 DNA: TGTGCCAGCAGCTTAGGAGCGAACACTGAA. Its protein is CASSLGANTE. The whole CDR3 reads CASSLGANTEAFF.

A note on this clone: Coverage ceases 3 residues before the CDR3 finishes, and the germline J gene fills in the end. V and J are TRBV28 and TRBJ1-2; 8 bases match TRBD1. The V segment lost 4 bases and the J segment 3 bases; nucleotides outside the gene matches: 7. The CDR3 sequence is 15 residues long. From germline, CDR1 is MDHEN and CDR2 SYDVKM. CDR3 loop: CASSSQGARDYGYTF. The CDR3 bases that were read are TGTGCCAGCAGTTCCCAGGGGGCGAGGGACTATGGC.

About this clone itself: The read terminates 3 residues ahead of where the CDR3 ends, so the germline J gene completes it. This chain uses TRBV7-2 with TRBJ1-6; 8 bases line up with TRBD1. Germline V gene lookup returns CDR1 SGHTA and CDR2 FQGNSA. The V and J ends lost 4 bases and 9 bases, in that order; junction bases with no gene match: 8. The CDR3 totals 15 residues. The part of the CDR3 DNA that was read is TGTGCCAGCAGCTCAAAGGCAGGGGGCTCTTCACCC. This translates into CASSSKAGGSSP. The complete CDR3 protein is CASSSKAGGSSPLHF.

Worth noting for this clone: The CDR3 end is not reached by the read, which stops 3 residues before it; the germline J gene fills it in. This chain joins TRBV6-1 and TRBJ1-1; TRBD1 is a possible D gene (6 bases). Germline CDR1 reads MNHNS; CDR2 reads SASEGT. There are 15 residues in the CDR3. The covered CDR3 bases are TGTGCCAGCAGTGAAGCCAGCGGACAGCATCCAACA. Translating gives CASSEASGQHPT. The entire CDR3 sequence reads CASSEASGQHPTAFF.

On this clone itself: Coverage ceases 3 residues before the CDR3 finishes, and the germline J gene fills in the end. This sequence joins TRBV2 and TRBJ1-5, with 7 bases lining up with TRBD1. J lost 2 bases, V lost 8 bases, and 9 bases had no gene match. The CDR3 is 15 residues long. CDR1 is SNHLY, CDR2 FYNNEI, per germline. The CDR3 loop reads CASHRGDRGNQPQHF. The covered CDR3 bases are TGTGCCAGCCACCGGGGAGACAGGGGCAATCAGCCC. The complete variable domain, with remaining parts taken from reference TRBV2 and TRBJ1-5, reads EPEVTQTPSHQVTQMGQEVILRCVPISNHLYFYWYRQILGQKVEFLVSFYNNEISEKSEIFDDQFSVERPDGSNFTLKIRSTKLEDSAMYFCASHRGDRGNQPQHFGDGTRLSIL.

Remarks on this clone: The CDR3 end lies 3 residues beyond the end of the read and is filled in from the germline J gene. The V and J genes are TRBV19 and TRBJ2-3; D might be TRBD1 (6 bases). This CDR3 comprises 13 residues. V was cut by 10 bases and J by 1 base, with 12 bases left in between. CDR1 is LNHDA, CDR2 SQIVND, per germline (reference sequence). The covered CDR3 bases are TGTGCCACTTCCCCAGGGGGCACAGATACG. Protein sequence: CATSPGGTDT. The full CDR3 sequence reads CATSPGGTDTQYF.

On this clone: The CDR3 is cut off 3 residues early in the read; its end comes from the germline J gene. The chain combines TRBV20-1 with TRBJ2-3, with TRBD1 as a possible D gene (5 bases). Germline lookup yields CDR1 DFQATT and CDR2 SNEGSKA (reference sequence). This CDR3 contains 13 residues. V dropped 5 bases and J dropped 2 bases, with 11 bases sitting between them. Incomplete CDR3 DNA: TGCAGTGCTCCCACAGGCCTCACAGATACG. It encodes CSAPTGLTDT. The full-length CDR3 reads as CSAPTGLTDTQYF.

Note on this clone: The read ends 3 residues shy of where the CDR3 ends; the end is completed using the germline J gene. The chain recombines TRBV2 with TRBJ1-2; 8 positions agree with TRBD1. J was trimmed by 4 bases and V by 6 bases; bases with no gene match: 7. The CDR3 totals 14 residues. Germline V CDR1 and CDR2: SNHLY, FYNNEI. The sequenced part of the CDR3 DNA is TGTGCCAGCAGCGTCAGGGGGCAAGGCTATGGC. Translated: CASSVRGQGYG. The complete CDR3 reads CASSVRGQGYGYTF.

For this clone: The read gets to within 3 residues of the CDR3 end, and the germline J gene fills in the rest. The rearrangement uses TRBV20-1 and TRBJ1-2, with 7 bases identical to TRBD1. V lost 0 bases, J lost 0 bases, and 7 bases stayed unmatched. This CDR3 has 16 residues. CDR1 and CDR2 from the germline V gene are DFQATT and SNEGSKA (reference sequence). CDR3 sequence reads: CSARDPGQAANYGYTF. CDR3 DNA, as far as it was read: TGCAGTGCTAGAGACCCTGGACAGGCTGCTAACTATGGC.

Comments on this clone: Read data end 3 residues before the CDR3 end; the end is taken from the germline J gene. The rearrangement uses TRBV7-6 and TRBJ2-5; 7 nucleotides line up with TRBD1. The CDR3 is 16 residues long. Germline lookup yields CDR1 SGHVS and CDR2 FNYEAQ. V trimming: 3 bases; J trimming: 1 base; junction bases outside the gene matches: 8. The CDR3 bases that were read are TGTGCCAGCAGCTTCGGCCTAACAGGGGCCCAAGAGACC. Translating it yields CASSFGLTGAQET. The full CDR3 sequence reads CASSFGLTGAQETQYF.

Remarks on this clone: The sequence runs out 3 residues before the end of the CDR3; the remainder is reconstructed from the germline J gene. The chain recombines TRBV18 with TRBJ2-7; 10 bases map to TRBD1. J gave up 1 base and V 3 bases, and 12 bases lay outside the gene matches. This CDR3 comprises 18 residues. The V gene's germline CDR1 is KGHSH and CDR2 LQKENI. The CDR3 reads CASSPLPVGQGVSYEQYF. CDR3 bases read: TGTGCCAGCTCACCCCTTCCGGTTGGACAGGGGGTATCCTACGAG.

Regarding this clone: The DNA ends 3 residues before the CDR3 does, and the rest of the CDR3 is filled in from the germline J gene. The rearrangement links TRBV5-1 to TRBJ2-3, with D possibly TRBD1 on 6 matching bases. Germline values: CDR1 SGHRS, CDR2 YFSETQ. This CDR3 has 15 residues. CDR3 amino acids: CASSSTGVGAATQYF. The CDR3 bases that were read are TGCGCCAGCAGCTCCACGGGCGTGGGGGCAGCCACG.

As regards this clone: The read halts 3 residues ahead of the CDR3 end, with the missing end drawn from the germline J gene. The chain couples TRBV7-9 to TRBJ2-7; no definite D call. This CDR3 is built from 14 residues. The V gene's germline CDR1 is SEHNR and CDR2 FQNEAQ (reference sequence). Trimming removed 0 bases from V and 2 bases from J, with 8 bases in between. CDR3 amino acids: CASSLAAHPYEQYF. The sequenced part of the CDR3 DNA is TGTGCCAGCAGCTTAGCAGCGCATCCCTACGAG.

About this clone: The read stops 3 residues short of the end of the CDR3; the missing end is completed from the germline J gene. The chain couples TRBV10-2 to TRBJ2-5; the D is unclear. Between the trimmed V and J ends, which lost 0 bases and 4 bases, there was a span of 12 bases. This CDR3 is built from 15 residues. Germline V gene lookup returns CDR1 WSHSY and CDR2 SAAADI. The CDR3 region is CASSESARPTETQYF. The DNA read from the CDR3 is TGCGCCAGCAGTGAGTCGGCTAGACCTACAGAGACC.

In the case of this clone: The CDR3 end is not reached by the read, which stops 3 residues before it; the germline J gene fills it in. The J gene is TRBJ2-5, the V gene TRBV5-1; 8 nucleotides line up with TRBD1. The CDR3 has 14 amino acids. With 3 bases clipped from V and 4 bases from J, the junction kept 5 bases outside the gene matches. CDR1 is SGHRS and CDR2 is YFSETQ in the germline V gene. Here the CDR3 reads CASSSPDRGETQYF. The CDR3 bases that were read are TGCGCCAGCAGCTCGCCAGACAGGGGAGAGACC. Full variable domain (remainder filled in from reference TRBV5-1 and TRBJ2-5): KAGVTQTPRYLIKTRGQQVTLSCSPISGHRSVSWYQQTPGQGLQFLFEYFSETQRNKGNFPGRFSGRQFSNSRSEMNVSTLELGDSALYLCASSSPDRGETQYFGPGTRLLVL.

A word on this clone: Read sequence stops 3 residues before the CDR3 end, and the germline J gene provides the missing end. The chain employs TRBV6-1 and TRBJ1-3, with TRBD1 matching over 11 bases. Germline V lookup: CDR1 MNHNS, CDR2 SASEGT. V trimming: 3 bases; J trimming: 5 bases; junction bases outside the gene matches: 3. CDR3 length: 15 residues. CDR3 DNA, as far as it was read: TGTGCCAGCAGTGAGGGACAGGGGGTTAGAAACACC. It is translated as CASSEGQGVRNT. The full CDR3 protein reads CASSEGQGVRNTIYF.

This clone is labeled medium-sized based on frequency. This CDR3 reads CASSLVGGGEQFF. CDR3 DNA, as far as it was read: TGTGCCAGCAGCTTGGTTGGCGGGGGTGAG. The rearrangement links TRBV7-8 to TRBJ2-1; 7 bases align to TRBD2. The read falls 3 residues short of the CDR3 end, and the missing part is taken from the germline J gene. The germline CDR1 and CDR2 sequences are SGHVS and FQNEAQ. The CDR3 covers 13 residues. V shed 3 bases, J shed 9 bases, and the junction held 5 bases outside the gene matches.

On this clone itself: The sequence runs out 3 residues before the end of the CDR3; the remainder is reconstructed from the germline J gene. The chain joins TRBV7-3 to TRBJ2-1, with 9 bases aligning to TRBD2. The CDR3 runs 18 residues. Germline CDR1 and CDR2: SGHTA and FQGTGA. The V gene end was trimmed by 4 bases and the J gene end by 6 bases; junction bases not matched to a gene: 16. The CDR3 DNA, read in part, is TGTGCCAGCAGCTCGGTAGGCGGGGGGGCAGGAACAGGCAATGAG. This translates into CASSSVGGGAGTGNE. The full CDR3 is CASSSVGGGAGTGNEQFF. Full variable domain (missing parts from reference TRBV7-3 and TRBJ2-1): GAGVSQTPSNKVTEKGKYVELRCDPISGHTALYWYRQSLGQGPEFLIYFQGTGAADDSGLPNDRFFAVRPEGSVSTLKIQRTERGDSAVYLCASSSVGGGAGTGNEQFFGPGTRLTVL.

For this clone: The read finishes 3 residues shy of the CDR3 end, and the germline J gene is used to complete it. This chain joins TRBV7-2 and TRBJ2-7; D unresolved. This CDR3 is 15 amino acids long. With 0 bases removed from V and 0 bases from J, the gap between germline ends came to 9 bases. Germline loops: CDR1 SGHTA, CDR2 FQGNSA. Incomplete CDR3 DNA: TGTGCCAGCAGCTTAGCTGTGACTTCCTCCTACGAG. Protein: CASSLAVTSSYE. The CDR3, in full, reads CASSLAVTSSYEQYF.

With respect to this clone: The read is 3 residues too short to cover the CDR3 end, so that end is filled in from the germline J gene. V and J are TRBV23-1 and TRBJ2-3; TRBD1 might be the D (5 bases). TRBV23-1 is an open reading frame, and its role is uncertain. The V end lost 11 bases, the J end lost 0 bases, and 12 bases lay between the germline ends. The CDR3 consists of 13 residues. The CDR3 is CACSGCSTDTQYF. The CDR3 bases that were read are TGCGCCTGTTCAGGGTGCAGCACAGATACG.

As for this clone: The read terminates 3 residues before the CDR3 end, so the remaining end is supplied by the germline J gene. The chain combines TRBV19 with TRBJ1-4, with D perhaps TRBD1 (6 bases). Germline CDR1 LNHDA, CDR2 SQIVND (reference sequence). V dropped 4 bases and J dropped 8 bases, with 17 bases sitting between them. This CDR3 is built from 15 residues. CDR3 amino acids: CASSKNAGAEEKLFF. CDR3 DNA (partial): TGTGCCAGTAGTAAGAACGCGGGGGCCGAAGAAAAA.

A word on this clone: Read coverage stops 3 residues before the CDR3 terminus; the germline J gene supplies the remainder. The chain links TRBV3-1 (or the pseudogene TRBV3-2) to TRBJ2-5; TRBD2 might be the D (6 bases). The length of the CDR3 is 13 residues. The V end lost 2 bases, the J end lost 6 bases, and 10 bases lay between the germline ends. Germline V gene sequence: CDR1 LGHDT, CDR2 YNNKEL (reference sequence). Partial CDR3 DNA: TGTGCCAGCAGCCAACTGCGGGGTCAGACC. Its translation is CASSQLRGQT. The full CDR3 protein reads CASSQLRGQTQYF.

The CDR3: CSARVLAETDTQYF. The covered CDR3 bases are TGCAGTGCTAGGGTACTAGCGGAAACAGATACG. This chain joins TRBV20-1 and TRBJ2-3; TRBD2 matches 8 bases. The read ends 3 residues before the CDR3 terminus; that terminus is restored from the germline J gene. The CDR3 totals 14 residues. Germline assignment: CDR1 DFQATT and CDR2 SNEGSKA (reference sequence). V shed 3 bases, J shed 3 bases, and the junction held 5 bases outside the gene matches.